This TCR beta chain was recorded in a study of shared T cell receptors in the human thymus. Profiling relied on immunoSEQ multiplex PCR, and the TCRdb table lists in-frame clones only, not all of them. The data contain under 850,000 clones, 88% of them singletons. Germline CDR1 is MRHNA and CDR2 is SNTAGT. The V end was cut by 3 bases, the J end by 0 bases, with 9 bases between. The CDR3 runs 14 residues. A further study also used this sample, focusing on human thymus T cells. That paper adds: Resected material from corrective heart surgery provided the thymus tissue analysed. Among unrelated individuals, related research reported thymic repertoires that overlapped highly.

This chain uses TRBV6-4 with TRBJ2-7, with D hard to call. Sequenced sample: thymocytes. This clonotype was sampled from a boy younger than two with a congenital heart defect. Here the CDR3 reads CASSETEISYEQYF. The CDR3 nucleotides are TGTGCCAGCAGTGAAACGGAGATCTCCTACGAGCAGTACTTC.